The present T cell receptor (beta chain) was sequenced within a study of cytomegalovirus exposure and HLA in healthy donors. Study-wide findings and caveats: Cytomegalovirus status was reportedly diagnosed by the classifier with high specificity and sensitivity. As a later analysis showed, several of the most significant clusters appeared to be linked to common viral pathogens.

As regards this clone: Its target is unknown.

Per germline, CDR1 MGHRA and CDR2 YSYEKL. Germline trimming cut 4 bases from V and 6 bases from J; bases unmatched to any gene: 6. The CDR3 runs 14 residues. PCR primers comprised 60 Vbeta and 13 Jbeta primers. Data came from immunoSEQ multiplex PCR; TCRdb stores just in-frame clones and leaves some out. The table lists about 98,000 clones, around 73% of them singletons, with about 1.2% in the top ten. The sequencing sample was made of PBMCs. The V call is TRBV4-1, the J call TRBJ2-1; TRBD2 aligns across 7 bases. The receptor was isolated from a female donor in good health and CMV-seronegative. The CDR3 here is CASSRGLGPNEQFF. CDR3 DNA: TGCGCCAGCAGCCGAGGACTAGGCCCCAATGAGCAGTTCTTC.